This T cell receptor (beta chain) originates from a study of human T cells and chemical hapten exposure. The germline V and J ends were trimmed by 0 bases and 8 bases, with 7 bases remaining between them. The germline CDR1 and CDR2 sequences are MNHNY and SVGAGI (reference sequence). The CDR3 contains 13 residues. Findings and limits, study-wide: The count of PT1 expanded TCRs correlated positively with patch test score. Sensitization with DPC brought no change to TCRs above 1 in 1000 in frequency.

Concerning this clonotype itself: Its antigen is not known.

TCRdb passed the RACE reads through MiXCR, listing each CDR3 protein once. The table records about 350,000 distinct CDR3 sequences, about 6% of them present only once. The time point here: patch test 2, 6 weeks after DPC sensitization. Indicated treatment: therapeutic diphenylcyclopropenone sensitization with weekly scalp DPC. Ahead of applying each patch test, blood was sampled. The study drew its donors from alopecia patients who were 18 to 70 years old and suitable for DPC. The source of this sequence is a woman aged 18-30 years with alopecia areata. Some clones in this sample may be carry-over from other donors' samples. The chain joins TRBV6-6 to TRBJ1-4; no firm D call. The sample was whole blood, taken in connection with sensitization to the hapten diphenylcyclopropenone (DPC). Written as DNA, the CDR3 is TGTGCCAGCAGTTACTCTGCCGGGGAAAAACTGTTTTTT. This codes for CASSYSAGEKLFF.